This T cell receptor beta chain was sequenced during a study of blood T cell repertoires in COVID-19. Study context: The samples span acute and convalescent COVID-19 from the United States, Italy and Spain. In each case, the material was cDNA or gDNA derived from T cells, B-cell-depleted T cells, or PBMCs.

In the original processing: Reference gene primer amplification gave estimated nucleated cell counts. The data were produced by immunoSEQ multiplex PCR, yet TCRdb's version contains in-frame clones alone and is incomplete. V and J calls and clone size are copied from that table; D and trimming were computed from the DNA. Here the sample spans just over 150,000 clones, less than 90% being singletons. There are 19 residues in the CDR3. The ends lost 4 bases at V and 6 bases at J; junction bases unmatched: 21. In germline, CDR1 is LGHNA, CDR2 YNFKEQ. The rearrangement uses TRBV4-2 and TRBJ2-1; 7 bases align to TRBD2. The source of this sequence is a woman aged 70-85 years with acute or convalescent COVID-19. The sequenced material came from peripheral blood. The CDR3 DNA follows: TGTGCCAGCAGCCTAGAGCCCAGTTTTCGAGCGGGGTTGACCAATGAGCAGTTCTTC. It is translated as CASSLEPSFRAGLTNEQFF.